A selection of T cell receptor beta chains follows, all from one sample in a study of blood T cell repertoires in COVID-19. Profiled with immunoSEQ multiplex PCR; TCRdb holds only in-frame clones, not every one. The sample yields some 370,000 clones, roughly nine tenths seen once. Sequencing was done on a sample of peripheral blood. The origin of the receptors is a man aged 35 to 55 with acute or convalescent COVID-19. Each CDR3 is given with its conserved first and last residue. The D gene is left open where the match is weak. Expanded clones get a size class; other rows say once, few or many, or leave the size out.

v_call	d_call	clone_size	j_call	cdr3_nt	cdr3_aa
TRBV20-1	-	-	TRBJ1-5	TGCAGTGCTAGTCACGGGCAGGGTTTTCAGCCCCAGCATTTT	CSASHGQGFQPQHF
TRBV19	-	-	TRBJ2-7	TGTGCCAGTAGTATAAGGTTTCAGGGGATGTACGAGCAGTACTTC	CASSIRFQGMYEQYF
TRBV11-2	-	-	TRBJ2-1	TGTGCCAGCAGCTTACGGGGCAGGGGCCGCTACAATGAGCAGTTCTTC	CASSLRGRGRYNEQFF
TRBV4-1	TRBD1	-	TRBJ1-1	TGCGCCAGCAGCCAAACGACAGGGCTCTCGGCTTTCTTT	CASSQTTGLSAFF
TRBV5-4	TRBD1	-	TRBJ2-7	TGTGCCAGCAGCTTGTCACAGGGGGCCCTCTACGAGCAGTACTTC	CASSLSQGALYEQYF
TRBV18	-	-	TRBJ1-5	TGTGCCAGCTCACCGCGAGAGACAGCAGATTTTAATCAGCCCCAGCATTTT	CASSPRETADFNQPQHF
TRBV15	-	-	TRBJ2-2	TGTGCCACCAAGGAGGTCTGGAGGACCGGGGAGCTGTTTTTT	CATKEVWRTGELFF
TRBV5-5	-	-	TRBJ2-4	TGTGCCAGCAGCCCCCGACAGGATATAGCCAAAAACATTCAGTACTTC	CASSPRQDIAKNIQYF
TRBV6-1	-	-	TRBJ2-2	TGTGCCAGCAGTGAAATCTACGGGGAGCTGTTTTTT	CASSEIYGELFF
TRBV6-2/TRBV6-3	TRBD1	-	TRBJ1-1	TGTGCCAGCAGCTTAGGAAGACAGGGGGCTGAAGCTTTCTTT	CASSLGRQGAEAFF
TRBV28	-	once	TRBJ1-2	TGTGCCAGCGTGTCCCAGGGGCGGGTTCACTATGGCTACACCTTC	CASVSQGRVHYGYTF
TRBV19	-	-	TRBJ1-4	TGTGCCAGTAGCGGGGGTTCAACTAATGAAAAACTGTTTTTT	CASSGGSTNEKLFF
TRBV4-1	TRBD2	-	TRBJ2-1	TGCGCCAGCAGCCAAAGGGCCGGGGGGGTCTCCTACAATGAGCAGTTCTTC	CASSQRAGGVSYNEQFF
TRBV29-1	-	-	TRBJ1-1	TGCAGCGCCGACAGGCCGAGGGTCACTGAAGCTTTCTTT	CSADRPRVTEAFF
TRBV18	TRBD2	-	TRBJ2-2	TGTGCCAGCTCACCGACTAGCCACCTTAACACCGGGGAGCTGTTTTTT	CASSPTSHLNTGELFF
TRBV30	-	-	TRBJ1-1	TGTGCCCGGGGTCCCACCGGGGACACTGAAGCTTTCTTT	CARGPTGDTEAFF
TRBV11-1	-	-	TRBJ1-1	TGTGCCAGCAGCTTTTCAGGGTTGGACACTGAAGCTTTCTTT	CASSFSGLDTEAFF
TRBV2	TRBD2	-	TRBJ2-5	TGTGCCAGCAGTCGGGGGGGAGGAGGTGCCCAGTACTTC	CASSRGGGGAQYF
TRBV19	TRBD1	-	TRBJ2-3	TGTGCCAGTAGTATAACACAGGGGGCCGGAGATACGCAGTATTTT	CASSITQGAGDTQYF
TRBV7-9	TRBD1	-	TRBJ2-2	TGTGCCAGCAGCCAAATGGACAGGGGGCTCACCGGGGAGCTGTTTTTT	CASSQMDRGLTGELFF
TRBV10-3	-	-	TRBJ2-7	TGTGCCATCAGTGAAGCTATTTACGAGCAGTACTTC	CAISEAIYEQYF
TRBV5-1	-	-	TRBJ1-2	TGCGCCAGCAGCTCCCGGGAGGCCAAGACCCATGGCTACACCTTC	CASSSREAKTHGYTF
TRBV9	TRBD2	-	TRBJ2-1	TGTGCCAGCAGCGCCACCCGACTAGCGGGGGGGAATGAGCAGTTCTTC	CASSATRLAGGNEQFF
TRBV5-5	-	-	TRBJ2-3	TGTGCCAGCAGACGGGGGACGAGCACAGATACGCAGTATTTT	CASRRGTSTDTQYF
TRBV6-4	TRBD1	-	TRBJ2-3	TGTGCCAGCAGTGACGGGACAGCCCACACAGATACGCAGTATTTT	CASSDGTAHTDTQYF
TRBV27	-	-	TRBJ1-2	TGTGCCAGCAGTAATTCCGGGATTTACTATGGCTACACCTTC	CASSNSGIYYGYTF
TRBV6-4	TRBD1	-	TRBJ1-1	TGTGCCAGCAGTACAGGGGCGAATACTGAAGCTTTCTTT	CASSTGANTEAFF
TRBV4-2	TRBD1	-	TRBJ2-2	TGTGCCAGCAGCCAATACGGACAGGGTCACGCGAACACCGGGGAGCTGTTTTTT	CASSQYGQGHANTGELFF
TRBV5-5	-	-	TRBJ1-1	TGTGCCAGCAGCTTGTCTTCTGGGTCCGGGAGGACTGAAGCTTTCTTT	CASSLSSGSGRTEAFF
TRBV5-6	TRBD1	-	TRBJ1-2	TGTGCCAGCAGACCACAGGGGGTTCAGGGCTACACCTTC	CASRPQGVQGYTF
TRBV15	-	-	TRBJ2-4	TGTGCCACCGGGGAGAGTGGGAACATTCAGTACTTC	CATGESGNIQYF
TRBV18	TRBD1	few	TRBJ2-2	TGTGCCAGCTCACGGGACAGGGAGTCTCACGGGGAGCTGTTTTTT	CASSRDRESHGELFF
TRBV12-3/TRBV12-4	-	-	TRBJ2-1	TGTGCCAGCAGTCGACGGACTCATGAGCAGTTCTTC	CASSRRTHEQFF
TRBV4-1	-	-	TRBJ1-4	TGCGCCAGCAGCCAAGGGAGAGACGATCTTAATGAAAAACTGTTTTTT	CASSQGRDDLNEKLFF
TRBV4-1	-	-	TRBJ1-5	TGCGCCAGCAGCCAAGGGGCGGGGAGCAGCAATCAGCCCCAGCATTTT	CASSQGAGSSNQPQHF
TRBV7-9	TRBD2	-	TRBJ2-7	TGTGCCAGCAGCTTAGGCGGGCTAGCGGAATACGAGCAGTACTTC	CASSLGGLAEYEQYF
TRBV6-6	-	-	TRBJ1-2	TGTGCCAGCACCGGGATGATATATGATGGCTACACCTTC	CASTGMIYDGYTF
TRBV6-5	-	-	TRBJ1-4	TGTGCCAGCGGGAGGGTATCATCAACTAATGAAAAACTGTTTTTT	CASGRVSSTNEKLFF
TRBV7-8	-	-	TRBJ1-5	TGTGCCAGCAGCTTTATCACAGGGAGTCGCCCCAATCAGCCCCAGCATTTT	CASSFITGSRPNQPQHF
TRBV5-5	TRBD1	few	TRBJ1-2	TGTGCCAGCAGCGGGACAGCCCAAGATGGCTACACCTTC	CASSGTAQDGYTF
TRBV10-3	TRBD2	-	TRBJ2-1	TGTGCCATCAGTGGGACTAGTGACTACAATGAGCAGTTCTTC	CAISGTSDYNEQFF
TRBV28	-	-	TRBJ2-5	TGTGCCAGCAGGCTGGAGGGGCGTGAGACCCAGTACTTC	CASRLEGRETQYF
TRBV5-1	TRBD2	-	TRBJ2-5	TGCGCCAGCAGGCTAGCGGGGGGAGGCCAAGAGACCCAGTACTTC	CASRLAGGGQETQYF
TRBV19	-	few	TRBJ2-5	TGTGCCAGTAGTATCTCGGCAGGGCAGGGGACCCAGTACTTC	CASSISAGQGTQYF
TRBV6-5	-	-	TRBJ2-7	TGTGCCAGCAGCCCCGGACGGGAGATTAACGAGCAGTACTTC	CASSPGREINEQYF
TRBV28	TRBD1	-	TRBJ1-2	TGTGCCAGCAGTTTGAAGGGGGCGTATGGCTACACCTTC	CASSLKGAYGYTF
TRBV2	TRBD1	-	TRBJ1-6	TGTGCCAGCAGCTTACGGGACAGGGGAGGGTCACCCCTCCACTTT	CASSLRDRGGSPLHF
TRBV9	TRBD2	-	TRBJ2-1	TGTGCCAGCAGCGTAGCTTTCCGACTAGCGGGGGGAGGGGATGAGCAGTTCTTC	CASSVAFRLAGGGDEQFF
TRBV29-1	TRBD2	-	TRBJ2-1	TGCAGCGTTCCTCCTAGCGGGAGTGGCAATGAGCAGTTCTTC	CSVPPSGSGNEQFF